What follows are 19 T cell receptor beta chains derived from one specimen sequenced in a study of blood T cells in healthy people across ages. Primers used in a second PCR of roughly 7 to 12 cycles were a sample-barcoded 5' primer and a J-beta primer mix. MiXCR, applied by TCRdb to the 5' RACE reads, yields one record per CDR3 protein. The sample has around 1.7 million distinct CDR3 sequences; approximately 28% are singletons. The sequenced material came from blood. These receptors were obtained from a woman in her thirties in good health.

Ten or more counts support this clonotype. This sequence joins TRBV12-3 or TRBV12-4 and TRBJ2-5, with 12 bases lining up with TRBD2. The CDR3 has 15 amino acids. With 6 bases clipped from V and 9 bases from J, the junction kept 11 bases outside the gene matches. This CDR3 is CASSPGLAGLASQYF. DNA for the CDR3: TGTGCCAGCAGCCCCGGACTAGCGGGGTTGGCGTCCCAGTACTTC.

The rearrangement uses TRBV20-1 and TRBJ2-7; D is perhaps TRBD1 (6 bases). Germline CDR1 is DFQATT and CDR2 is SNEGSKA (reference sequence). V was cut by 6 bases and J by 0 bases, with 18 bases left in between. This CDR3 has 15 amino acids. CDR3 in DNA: TGCAGTGCGATCCGAGCGACAGGTTTCTCCTACGAGCAGTACTTC. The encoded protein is CSAIRATGFSYEQYF.

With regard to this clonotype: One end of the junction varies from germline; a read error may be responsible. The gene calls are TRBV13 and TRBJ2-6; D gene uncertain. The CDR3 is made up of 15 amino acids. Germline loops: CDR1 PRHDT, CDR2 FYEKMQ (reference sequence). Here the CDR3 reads CASSLKGLFSNVPTF. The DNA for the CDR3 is TGTGCCAGCAGCTTAAAAGGCCTCTTCTCCAACGTCCCGACTTTC.

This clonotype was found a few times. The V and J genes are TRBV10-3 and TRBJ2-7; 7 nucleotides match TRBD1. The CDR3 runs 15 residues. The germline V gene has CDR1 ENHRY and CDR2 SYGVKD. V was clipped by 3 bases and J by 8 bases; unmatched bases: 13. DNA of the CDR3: TGTGCCATCAGTGATTCAATATGGGGACAGCAACAGCAGTACTTC. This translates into CAISDSIWGQQQQYF.

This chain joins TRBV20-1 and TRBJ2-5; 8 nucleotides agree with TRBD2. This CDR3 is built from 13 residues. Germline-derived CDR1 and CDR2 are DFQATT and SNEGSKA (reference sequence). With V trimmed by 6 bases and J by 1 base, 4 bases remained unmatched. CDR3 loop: CSAYTSGQETQYF. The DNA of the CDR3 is TGCAGTGCCTATACTAGCGGCCAAGAGACCCAGTACTTC.

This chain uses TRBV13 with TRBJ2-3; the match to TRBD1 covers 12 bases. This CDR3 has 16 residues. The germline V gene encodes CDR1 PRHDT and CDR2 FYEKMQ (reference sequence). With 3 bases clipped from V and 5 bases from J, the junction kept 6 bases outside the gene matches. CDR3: CASSFTGTGGGDTQYF. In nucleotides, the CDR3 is TGTGCCAGCAGCTTCACCGGGACAGGGGGCGGAGATACGCAGTATTTT.

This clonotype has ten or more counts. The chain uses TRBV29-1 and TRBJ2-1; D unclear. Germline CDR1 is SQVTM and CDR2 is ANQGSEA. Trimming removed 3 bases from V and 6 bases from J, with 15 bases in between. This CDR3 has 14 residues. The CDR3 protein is CSVDLAAGTNEQFF. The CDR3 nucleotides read TGCAGCGTTGACCTGGCGGCAGGAACCAATGAGCAGTTCTTC.

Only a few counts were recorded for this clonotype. DNA of the CDR3: TGTGCCAGCAGCCCTCCCACGGTCCCGGGACAGGGGGTAGGAAGTTACACCTTC. Its protein is CASSPPTVPGQGVGSYTF. V gene TRBV7-2 combines with J gene TRBJ1-2; the match to TRBD1 covers 11 bases. Germline values: CDR1 SGHTA, CDR2 FQGNSA. With 5 bases clipped from V and 11 bases from J, the junction kept 22 bases outside the gene matches. The CDR3 totals 18 residues.

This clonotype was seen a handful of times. In DNA, the CDR3 is TGCGCCAGCAGCCAAAGTGCAGGGGCGGACATTCAGTACTTC. As protein: CASSQSAGADIQYF. The V gene is TRBV5-1, the J gene TRBJ2-4; D might be TRBD1 (6 bases). Per germline, CDR1 SGHRS and CDR2 YFSETQ. The CDR3 consists of 14 residues. The V gene lost 4 bases and the J gene lost 8 bases, with 16 bases spanning the gap. Together with reference TRBV5-1 and TRBJ2-4, the CDR3 gives the full variable domain: KAGVTQTPRYLIKTRGQQVTLSCSPISGHRSVSWYQQTPGQGLQFLFEYFSETQRNKGNFPGRFSGRQFSNSRSEMNVSTLELGDSALYLCASSQSAGADIQYFGAGTRLSVL.

The CDR3, as DNA: TGTGCCAGCAGCTTAGCGAACAGGGTTCCCGGGGAGCTGTTTTTT. Amino acid sequence: CASSLANRVPGELFF. The rearrangement uses TRBV7-9 and TRBJ2-2; maybe TRBD1 (6 bases). The CDR3 runs 15 residues. Germline lookup yields CDR1 SEHNR and CDR2 FQNEAQ (reference sequence). V lost 0 bases and J lost 6, with 11 bases in between.

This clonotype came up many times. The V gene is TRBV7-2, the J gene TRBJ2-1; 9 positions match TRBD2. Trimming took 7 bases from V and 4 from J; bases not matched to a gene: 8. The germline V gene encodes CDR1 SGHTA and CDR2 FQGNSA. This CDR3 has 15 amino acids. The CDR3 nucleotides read TGTGCCAGCAAGTCCCCAAGCGGGGGGTACAATGAGCAGTTCTTC. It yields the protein CASKSPSGGYNEQFF.

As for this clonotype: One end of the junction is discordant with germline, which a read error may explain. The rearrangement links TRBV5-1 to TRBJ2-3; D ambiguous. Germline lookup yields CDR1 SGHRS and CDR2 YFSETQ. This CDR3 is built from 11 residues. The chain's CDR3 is CANSSTDTQYF. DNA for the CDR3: TGCGCCAACAGCTCCACAGATACGCAGTATTTT.

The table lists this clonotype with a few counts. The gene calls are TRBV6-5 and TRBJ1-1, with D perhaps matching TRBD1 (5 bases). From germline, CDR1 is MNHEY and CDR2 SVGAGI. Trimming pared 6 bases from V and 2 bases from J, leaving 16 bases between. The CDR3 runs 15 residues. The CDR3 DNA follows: TGTGCCAGCAGACCCCCGTCGACAGATAACACTGAAGCTTTCTTT. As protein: CASRPPSTDNTEAFF.

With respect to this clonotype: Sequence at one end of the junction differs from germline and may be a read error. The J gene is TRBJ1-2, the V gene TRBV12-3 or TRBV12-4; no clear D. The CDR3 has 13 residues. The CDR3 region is CASRLGKNYGYTF. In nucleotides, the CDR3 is TGTGCCAGCAGGTTAGGGAAAAACTATGGCTACACCTTC.

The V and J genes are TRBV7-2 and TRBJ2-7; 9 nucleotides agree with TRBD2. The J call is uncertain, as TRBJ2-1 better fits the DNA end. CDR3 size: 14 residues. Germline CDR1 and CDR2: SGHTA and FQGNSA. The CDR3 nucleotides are TGTGCCAGCAGCCATCCGGGACTAGCAAATGAGCAGTTCTTC. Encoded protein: CASSHPGLANEQFF.

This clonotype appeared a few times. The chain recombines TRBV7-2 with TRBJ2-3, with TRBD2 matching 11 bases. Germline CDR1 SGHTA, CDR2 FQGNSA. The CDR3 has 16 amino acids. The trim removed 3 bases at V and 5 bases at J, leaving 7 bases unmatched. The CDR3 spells CASSFSGRAVGDTQYF. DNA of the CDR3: TGTGCCAGCAGCTTTAGCGGGAGGGCCGTGGGAGATACGCAGTATTTT.

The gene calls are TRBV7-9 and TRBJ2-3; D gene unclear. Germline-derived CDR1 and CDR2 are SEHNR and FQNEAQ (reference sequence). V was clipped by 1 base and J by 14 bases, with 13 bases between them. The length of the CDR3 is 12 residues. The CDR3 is CASSLGAALSYF. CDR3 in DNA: TGTGCCAGCAGCTTAGGGGCAGCTCTTTCGTATTTT. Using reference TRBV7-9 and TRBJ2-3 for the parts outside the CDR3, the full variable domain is DTGVSQNPRHKITKRGQNVTFRCDPISEHNRLYWYRQTLGQGPEFLTYFQNEAQLEKSRLLSDRFSAERPKGSFSTLEIQRTEQGDSAMYLCASSLGAALSYFGPGTRLTVL.

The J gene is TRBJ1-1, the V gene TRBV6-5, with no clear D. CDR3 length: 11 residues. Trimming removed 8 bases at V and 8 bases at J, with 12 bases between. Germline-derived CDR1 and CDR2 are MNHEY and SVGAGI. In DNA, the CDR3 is TGTGCCAGCTCTACGACACTCGAAGCTTTCTTT. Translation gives CASSTTLEAFF.

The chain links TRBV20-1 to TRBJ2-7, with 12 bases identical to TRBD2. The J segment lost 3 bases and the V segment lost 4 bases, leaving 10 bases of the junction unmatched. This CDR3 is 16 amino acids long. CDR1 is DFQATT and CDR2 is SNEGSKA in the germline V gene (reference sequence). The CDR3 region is CSAIPSGRAPNYEQYF. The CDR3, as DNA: TGCAGTGCTATCCCTAGCGGGAGGGCCCCAAACTACGAGCAGTACTTC.